One sample yielded the 6 T cell receptor beta chains listed below, sequenced in a study of human T cells and chemical hapten exposure. TCRdb fed the RACE reads into MiXCR, producing one record per CDR3 protein. The sample contains 35,000 to 50,000 distinct CDR3 sequences, around 9.3% of which appear only once. Time point meaning: patch test 2, 6 weeks after DPC sensitization. Treatment specified: therapeutic diphenylcyclopropenone sensitization with weekly scalp DPC. The sequencing here drew on whole blood, taken in connection with sensitization to the hapten diphenylcyclopropenone (DPC). Source of these receptors: a woman aged 40 to 55 with alopecia areata. Some clones in this sample may be carry-over from other donors' samples.

V gene TRBV12-5 combines with J gene TRBJ2-7, with TRBD1 matching 11 bases. The length of the CDR3 is 14 residues. Germline values: CDR1 LGHNT, CDR2 FRNRAP. V lost 6 bases to trimming and J lost 6 bases; unmatched junction nucleotides: 7. DNA for the CDR3: TGTGCTAGTGGCTCCCCGGGACAGGGGGGCGAGCAGTACTTC. Protein sequence: CASGSPGQGGEQYF.

The chain joins TRBV2 to TRBJ2-7, with D unresolved. Trimming shortened V by 0 bases and J by 3 bases, and 3 bases separated the two germline ends. Germline V CDR1 and CDR2: SNHLY, FYNNEI. This CDR3 is 12 amino acids long. CDR3 sequence reads: CASSEANYEQYF. The CDR3 DNA reads TGTGCCAGCAGTGAAGCGAACTACGAGCAGTACTTC.

The table lists this clonotype with many counts. This rearrangement joins TRBV21-1 to TRBJ2-7. TRBV21-1 is deemed a pseudogene. The length of the CDR3 is 12 residues. This CDR3 reads CASIRVRGEQYF. In nucleotides, the CDR3 is TGTGCCAGCATTCGGGTGCGTGGCGAGCAGTACTTC.

This clonotype has ten or more counts. The genes are TRBV20-1 and TRBJ2-2, with D perhaps TRBD1 (6 bases). Trimming pared 1 base from V and 3 bases from J, leaving 15 bases between. The CDR3 is 16 residues long. In germline, CDR1 is DFQATT, CDR2 SNEGSKA (reference sequence). The CDR3 spells CSARALRGVDTGELFF. CDR3 bases: TGCAGTGCTAGAGCCCTCAGGGGCGTCGACACCGGGGAGCTGTTTTTT.

At least ten counts were recorded for this clonotype. The gene calls are TRBV10-3 and TRBJ1-1; TRBD1 matches at 7 bases. Germline trimming cut 7 bases from V and 1 base from J; bases unmatched to any gene: 6. The CDR3 consists of 14 residues. CDR1 and CDR2 (germline): ENHRY, SYGVKD. Here the CDR3 reads CAITPTGPNTEAFF. Written as DNA, the CDR3 is TGTGCCATCACCCCGACAGGGCCGAACACTGAAGCTTTCTTT.

The sample holds many counts of this clonotype. The CDR3 DNA sequence: TGTGCCAGCAGCTTAGCGGGGACTAGCGGGGGTGAGACCCAGTACTTC. It encodes CASSLAGTSGGETQYF. The chain joins TRBV7-2 to TRBJ2-5; TRBD2 agrees at 14 bases. This CDR3 is built from 16 residues. J was trimmed by 5 bases and V by 0 bases; bases with no gene match: 2. The germline V gene encodes CDR1 SGHTA and CDR2 FQGNSA.